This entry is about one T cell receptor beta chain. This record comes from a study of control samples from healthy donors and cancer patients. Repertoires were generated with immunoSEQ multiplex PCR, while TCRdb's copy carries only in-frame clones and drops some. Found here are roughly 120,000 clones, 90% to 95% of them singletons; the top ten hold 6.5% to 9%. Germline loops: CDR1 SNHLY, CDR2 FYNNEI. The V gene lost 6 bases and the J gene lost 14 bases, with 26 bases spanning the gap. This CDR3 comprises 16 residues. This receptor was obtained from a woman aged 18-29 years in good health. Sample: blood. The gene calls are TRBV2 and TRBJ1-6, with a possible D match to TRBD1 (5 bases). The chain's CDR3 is CASRWSLLRDPWALHF. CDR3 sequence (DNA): TGTGCCAGCAGGTGGTCCCTCCTCAGGGACCCCTGGGCCCTCCACTTT.